This is a list of T cell receptor beta chains from one sample in a study of spatial heterogeneity in lung cancer. MiXCR was run by TCRdb on the 5' RACE reads, yielding one entry per CDR3 protein. The sample has tens of thousands of distinct CDR3 sequences, roughly 15% seen once; the top ten hold about 57%. This specimen was PBMCs, taken at surgery. These receptors all stem from a male donor with early-stage non-small cell lung cancer. The CDR3 runs from the conserved cysteine through the conserved F or W. The D gene is left open where the match is weak. Clone size is not always given. Where it is, it says once, few, many or a class for expanded clones.

d_call	v_call	cdr3_length	j_call	clone_size	cdr3_nt	cdr3_aa
NA	TRBV4-1	15	TRBJ2-7	few	TGCGCCAGCAGCCAAGAATCCGTCCCCCTCTACGAGCAGTACTTC	CASSQESVPLYEQYF
TRBD2	TRBV28	16	TRBJ2-1	few	TGTGCCAGCAGAACGACTAGCGGGGGTTCCTACAATGAGCAGTTCTTC	CASRTTSGGSYNEQFF
NA	TRBV7-3	14	TRBJ2-7	few	TGTGCCAGCAGCCTCCAACACAGCTCCTACGAGCAGTACTTC	CASSLQHSSYEQYF
NA	TRBV5-1	14	TRBJ2-7	NA	TGCGCCAGCAGAAGAGGACTGTCCTCCTACGAGCAGTACTTC	CASRRGLSSYEQYF
NA	TRBV7-3	12	TRBJ2-3	few	TGTGCCAGCAGCCAGAGCACAGATACGCAGTATTTT	CASSQSTDTQYF
TRBD1	TRBV9	14	TRBJ2-7	NA	TGTGCCAGCAGCGGGGGACAGGGGGCCCACGAGCAGTACTTC	CASSGGQGAHEQYF
NA	TRBV5-6	12	TRBJ2-1	few	TGTGCCAGCAGCACGCCGCGGAATGAGCAGTTCTTC	CASSTPRNEQFF
NA	TRBV5-6	11	TRBJ1-2	many	TGTGCCAGCAGCTTATCATATGGCTACACCTTC	CASSLSYGYTF
TRBD2	TRBV7-8	16	TRBJ2-3	few	TGTGCCAGCAGCTCGCTTAGAGGGAGGGACACAGATACGCAGTATTTT	CASSSLRGRDTDTQYF
NA	TRBV7-2	15	TRBJ1-6	few	TGTGCCAGCAGCTTAAGGGGACCCTATAATTCACCCCTCCACTTT	CASSLRGPYNSPLHF
NA	TRBV7-8	14	TRBJ2-7	few	TGTGCCAGCAGCTTAGGAGGGGACCACTACGAGCAGTACTTC	CASSLGGDHYEQYF
NA	TRBV9	14	TRBJ2-5	many	TGTGCCAGCAGCGTAGCTGGCGGACAAGAGACCCAGTACTTC	CASSVAGGQETQYF
NA	TRBV21-1	15	TRBJ1-1	few	TGTGCCAGCAGCAAAATTGTAACAGGGGGTACTGAAGCTTTCTTT	CASSKIVTGGTEAFF
NA	TRBV5-1	12	TRBJ1-1	NA	TGCGCCAGCAGCCGGGCGGGCACTGAAGCTTTCTTT	CASSRAGTEAFF
NA	TRBV21-1	12	TRBJ1-4	many	TGTGCCAGCAGCAAAACTGGTGAAAAACTGTTTTTT	CASSKTGEKLFF
NA	TRBV10-1	11	TRBJ1-2	medium-sized	TGCGCCAGCAGTGACAGCTATGGCTACACCTTC	CASSDSYGYTF
TRBD1	TRBV5-4	17	TRBJ1-2	few	TGTGCCAGCAGCGCTGGGACAGGGGCCGCTGGATGGTATGGCTACACCTTC	CASSAGTGAAGWYGYTF
NA	TRBV11-2	16	TRBJ2-2	many	TGTGCCAGCAGTCGCGAGGGGACCTTGAACACCGGGGAGCTGTTTTTT	CASSREGTLNTGELFF
NA	TRBV20-1	11	TRBJ2-2	few	TGCAGTGCGGGAGCGGTCGGGGAGCTGTTTTTT	CSAGAVGELFF
NA	TRBV27	12	TRBJ1-2	many	TGTGCCAGCAGCAGTGTTAACTATGGCTACACCTTC	CASSSVNYGYTF
NA	TRBV5-1	14	TRBJ1-2	NA	TGCGCCAGCAGTTCTTCCGGGACGGCCTATGGCTACACCTTC	CASSSSGTAYGYTF
TRBD1	TRBV5-1	16	TRBJ2-1	NA	TGCGCCAGCAGCCATCCATTGGGACAGAGAATCAATGAGCAGTTCTTC	CASSHPLGQRINEQFF
TRBD1	TRBV5-1	14	TRBJ2-7	NA	TGCGCCAGCAGCCGGGGACAGGGCTTAGGAGAGCAGTACTTC	CASSRGQGLGEQYF
NA	TRBV5-4	15	TRBJ1-2	few	TGTGCCAGCAGCTTATCGGGGGGCACAGGTGTAGGCTACACCTTC	CASSLSGGTGVGYTF
NA	TRBV5-1	15	TRBJ1-1	many	TGCGCCAGCAGAAAATGGGGCAGGGAAGGCACTGAAGCTTTCTTT	CASRKWGREGTEAFF
TRBD2	TRBV20-1	15	TRBJ2-3	NA	TGCAGTGCTAGAGTTTTCCCGACTAGCGCAGATACGCAGTATTTT	CSARVFPTSADTQYF
NA	TRBV28	14	TRBJ2-1	many	TGTGCCACTACCGGGACTCCCCTCTACAATGAGCAGTTCTTC	CATTGTPLYNEQFF
TRBD1	TRBV7-2	13	TRBJ2-7	NA	TGTGCCAGCAGCAGTCAGGGGGCCTACGAGCAGTACTTC	CASSSQGAYEQYF
NA	TRBV14	15	TRBJ2-2	NA	TGTGCCAGCAGCGGAACCGGGCCTTCAACCGGGGAGCTGTTTTTT	CASSGTGPSTGELFF
TRBD2	TRBV5-1	14	TRBJ2-7	few	TGCGCCAGCAGCTCCGGCGGGGGAAATTACGAGCAGTACTTC	CASSSGGGNYEQYF
NA	TRBV7-2	14	TRBJ1-6	few	TGTGCCAGCAGTACGACAGCTGAGAATTCACCCCTCCACTTT	CASSTTAENSPLHF
TRBD1	TRBV7-8	15	TRBJ2-2	many	TGTGCCAGCAGCCCCCGACAGGGGCGCACCGGGGAGCTGTTTTTT	CASSPRQGRTGELFF
NA	TRBV2	14	TRBJ1-5	NA	TGTGCCAGCAGTGAAGCGACGGAGGGGCAGCCCCAGCATTTT	CASSEATEGQPQHF
NA	TRBV27	14	TRBJ1-5	NA	TGTGCCAGCAGTTTAACTAGGGGAAATCAGCCCCAGCATTTT	CASSLTRGNQPQHF
NA	TRBV29-1	10	TRBJ2-2	many	TGCAGCGTGGGTACCGGGGAGCTGTTTTTT	CSVGTGELFF
NA	TRBV19	14	TRBJ1-3	many	TGTGCCAGTGTCAGCGAGAATGCTGGAAACACCATATATTTT	CASVSENAGNTIYF
NA	TRBV7-2	15	TRBJ1-3	NA	TGTGCCAGCAGCTTAGTTGTCATCCAATTTGACACCATATATTTT	CASSLVVIQFDTIYF
TRBD1	TRBV20-1	17	TRBJ1-6	few	TGCAGTGCTAGAGATGTTCTACGCGGGACAGCAGGTTCACCCCTCCACTTT	CSARDVLRGTAGSPLHF
TRBD1	TRBV7-2	15	TRBJ2-3	NA	TGTGCCAGCACTCTTAGGGGGCCCGGCACAGATACGCAGTATTTT	CASTLRGPGTDTQYF
NA	TRBV3-1	17	TRBJ1-2	NA	TGTGCCAGCAGCCACTCGCGGCCCAGCCGCTATAACTATGGCTACACCTTC	CASSHSRPSRYNYGYTF
TRBD1	TRBV29-1	14	TRBJ2-2	few	TGCAGCGTTGAAATAGACAGGGTTACCGGGGAGCTGTTTTTT	CSVEIDRVTGELFF
TRBD1	TRBV10-3	16	TRBJ1-1	NA	TGTGCCATCAGTGTGCGTATTGGACAGGGGATAGATGAAGCTTTCTTT	CAISVRIGQGIDEAFF
TRBD2	TRBV5-1	16	TRBJ2-1	NA	TGCGCCAGCAGCCCATCTAGCGGTAGCTCCTACAATGAGCAGTTCTTC	CASSPSSGSSYNEQFF
TRBD2	TRBV20-1	17	TRBJ2-1	NA	TGCAGTGCTGAGACTCCAGCAGGACTAGCGGGCAACAATGAGCAGTTCTTC	CSAETPAGLAGNNEQFF
NA	TRBV2	13	TRBJ2-1	many	TGTGCCAGCAGTGACCCCCTTGGGGTAGTGCAGTTCTTC	CASSDPLGVVQFF
TRBD1	TRBV30	14	TRBJ1-2	few	TGTGCCTGGAAGGGGGACAGGGGTAACTATGGCTACACCTTC	CAWKGDRGNYGYTF
NA	TRBV28	16	TRBJ2-7	few	TGTGCCAGCAGTTGGGGAGTACGGCTAGTCTCCTACGAGCAGTACTTC	CASSWGVRLVSYEQYF
TRBD1	TRBV28	15	TRBJ2-7	few	TGTGCCAGCAGTGTCGGGACAGGGGCATCCTACGAGCAGTACTTC	CASSVGTGASYEQYF
TRBD2	TRBV19	16	TRBJ2-3	few	TGTGCCAGTAGTCGCCTAGCGGGACGAAGCACAGATACGCAGTATTTT	CASSRLAGRSTDTQYF
NA	TRBV7-9	14	TRBJ2-7	many	TGTGCCAGCAGCTTAGGACTCGGGCCCTACGAGCAGTACTTC	CASSLGLGPYEQYF
NA	TRBV10-1	12	TRBJ1-2	NA	TGCGCCAGCAGTCGCGAGGGGACCTCCCGTACCTTC	CASSREGTSRTF
TRBD1	TRBV7-9	14	TRBJ2-1	NA	TGTGCCAGCAGCACAGCCCGGACAGGGCTCGAGCAGTTCTTC	CASSTARTGLEQFF
TRBD1	TRBV20-1	14	TRBJ2-3	few	TGCAGTGCCAGAGGACAGGTTCGCACAGATACGCAGTATTTT	CSARGQVRTDTQYF